The 32 T cell receptor beta chains listed next were all sequenced from one sample in a study of blood T cell repertoires in COVID-19. Data came from immunoSEQ multiplex PCR; TCRdb stores just in-frame clones and leaves some out. There are some 150,000 clones in the sample; approximately 78% occur only once, and about 6% lies in the top ten. Sequencing input: PBMCs or T cells enriched from blood (not recorded which). The receptors shown here come from a woman aged 45-65 years who had recovered from COVID-19.

The V and J genes are TRBV28 and TRBJ1-4; a weak D match, TRBD1 (6 bases). V was cut by 3 bases and J by 6 bases, with 14 bases left in between. The CDR3 extends over 15 amino acids. Germline CDR1 is MDHEN and CDR2 is SYDVKM. In DNA form, the CDR3 reads TGTGCCAGCAGTTTCGGTGAGGCAGGGGATGAAAAACTGTTTTTT. It encodes CASSFGEAGDEKLFF.

This clone turned up a few times. The J gene is TRBJ2-1, the V gene TRBV3-1 (or the pseudogene TRBV3-2); the D gene is possibly TRBD1 (6 bases). Trimming left V 3 bases short and J 4 bases short, with 16 bases between. The V gene's germline CDR1 is LGHDT and CDR2 YNNKEL (reference sequence). The CDR3 covers 16 residues. The CDR3 here is CASSHRDRRLYNEQFF. Here the CDR3 DNA reads TGTGCCAGCAGCCACCGAGACAGGAGATTGTACAATGAGCAGTTCTTC.

The rearrangement links TRBV29-1 to TRBJ1-4; possible D gene TRBD1, 6 bases. The CDR3 consists of 16 residues. The V gene's germline CDR1 is SQVTM and CDR2 ANQGSEA. V lost 3 bases and J 0 bases, leaving 14 bases between the germline ends. The CDR3 region has the DNA TGCAGCGTTGACTCCGGGACATCTGCAACTAATGAAAAACTGTTTTTT. Translation: CSVDSGTSATNEKLFF.

The chain joins TRBV11-2 to TRBJ2-1; TRBD2 aligns across 12 bases. This CDR3 region has 18 residues. After removal of 1 base from V and 6 bases from J, the junction contained 10 bases not matched to a gene. The germline CDR1 and CDR2 sequences are SGHAT and FQNNGV. The CDR3 protein is CASSLGLTLAGGSNEQFF. The CDR3, as DNA: TGTGCCAGCAGCTTAGGTCTTACGCTAGCGGGGGGGAGCAATGAGCAGTTCTTC.

The V gene is TRBV19, the J gene TRBJ1-1; TRBD1 might be the D (5 bases). CDR1 is LNHDA, CDR2 SQIVND, per germline (reference sequence). The CDR3 runs 16 residues. The V gene lost 3 bases and the J gene lost 0 bases, with 14 bases spanning the gap. CDR3 DNA sequence: TGTGCCAGTAGTATCGTGGGGGGATGGATGAACACTGAAGCTTTCTTT. It specifies CASSIVGGWMNTEAFF.

This chain uses TRBV7-8 with TRBJ2-7, with 7 positions matching TRBD1. This CDR3 is 17 amino acids long. V dropped 1 base and J dropped 0; count of bases not matched to a gene: 9. Germline values: CDR1 SGHVS, CDR2 FQNEAQ. Here the CDR3 DNA reads TGTGCCAGCAGCTTAGAAATAGGCAGGGGGAGCTCCTACGAGCAGTACGTC. This gives the protein CASSLEIGRGSSYEQYV.

The CDR3: CASIRRDSLNTEAFF. CDR3 bases: TGTGCCAGCATACGACGGGACAGTTTGAACACTGAAGCTTTCTTT. The chain uses TRBV6-5 and TRBJ1-1; 7 positions agree with TRBD1. Germline CDR1 MNHEY, CDR2 SVGAGI. This CDR3 comprises 15 residues. V was clipped by 7 bases and J by 0 bases; unmatched bases: 8.

V and J are TRBV27 and TRBJ1-3; a weak D match, TRBD1 (5 bases). V lost 0 bases and J 2 bases, leaving 8 bases between the germline ends. CDR1 is MNHEY, CDR2 SMNVEV, per germline (reference sequence). The length of the CDR3 is 15 residues. The CDR3 loop reads CASSLSWGAGNTIYF. The CDR3 coding sequence is TGTGCCAGCAGTTTATCGTGGGGGGCTGGAAACACCATATATTTT.

This clone came up once. The rearrangement links TRBV28 to TRBJ1-6; 7 bases agree with TRBD1. The CDR3 consists of 15 residues. Germline CDR1 and CDR2: MDHEN and SYDVKM. V lost 1 base, J lost 5 bases, and 2 bases stayed unmatched. The CDR3 loop is CASSLLTGNNSPLHF. The CDR3 DNA is TGTGCCAGCAGTTTATTGACAGGGAATAATTCACCCCTCCACTTT. Combining the CDR3 with reference TRBV28 and TRBJ1-6 gives the whole variable domain DVKVTQSSRYLVKRTGEKVFLECVQDMDHENMFWYRQDPGLGLRLIYFSYDVKMKEKGDIPEGYSVSREKKERFSLILESASTNQTSMYLCASSLLTGNNSPLHFGNGTRLTVT.

The chain has TRBV5-4 and TRBJ1-2; 8 nucleotides align to TRBD1. CDR1 SGHNT and CDR2 YYREEE come from the germline V gene (reference sequence). The ends lost 2 bases at V and 7 bases at J; junction bases unmatched: 13. The CDR3 contains 16 residues. As DNA, the CDR3 is TGTGCCAGCAGCTTTCCCGGGACAGGAAACTATGGTGGCTACACCTTC. Protein sequence: CASSFPGTGNYGGYTF.

This chain uses TRBV6-4 with TRBJ1-1, with D possibly TRBD1 on 6 matching bases. Germline assignment: CDR1 MRHNA and CDR2 SNTAGT. There are 15 residues in the CDR3. Trimming stripped 4 bases from V and 11 bases from J, with 23 bases between. CDR3 sequence (DNA): TGTGCCAGCAGTGGCGCGGGGGCCTCCCCGGGGGAGGCTTTCTTT. This encodes CASSGAGASPGEAFF.

The V call is TRBV5-6, the J call TRBJ2-1, with 7 bases matching TRBD1. Germline CDR1 reads SGHDT; CDR2 reads YYEEEE. The CDR3 covers 13 residues. V dropped 2 bases and J dropped 8; count of bases not matched to a gene: 4. The CDR3 here is CASSLDRVDEQFF. For the CDR3, the DNA is TGTGCCAGCAGCTTAGACAGGGTGGATGAGCAGTTCTTC.

This chain links TRBV5-1 with TRBJ1-1; 8 positions agree with TRBD1. The CDR3 length is 16 residues. Germline V lookup: CDR1 SGHRS, CDR2 YFSETQ. V shed 0 bases and J 0 bases; nucleotides not matched to a gene: 4. The CDR3 protein is CASSLAAGGMNTEAFF. The DNA of the CDR3 is TGCGCCAGCAGCTTGGCGGCAGGGGGCATGAACACTGAAGCTTTCTTT.

The chain recombines TRBV14 with TRBJ1-1, with TRBD1 identical over 7 bases. Unmatched junction bases numbered 20, after V lost 1 base and J lost 0 bases. Per the germline V gene, CDR1 is SGHDN and CDR2 is FVKESK. The CDR3 is 21 residues long. CDR3 sequence reads: CASSQASVQGVLQSVNTEAFF. In DNA, the CDR3 is TGTGCCAGCAGCCAAGCTTCGGTCCAGGGGGTTCTTCAATCGGTGAACACTGAAGCTTTCTTT.

In its sample, this clone was seen once. This sequence joins TRBV5-4 and TRBJ1-3; D is perhaps TRBD1 (5 bases). V was pared by 5 bases and J by 2 bases, with 8 bases between. CDR3 length equals 13 residues. CDR1 and CDR2 (germline): SGHNT, YYREEE (reference sequence). CDR3 nucleotide sequence: TGTGCCAGCAGTGGAGGGGCTGGAAACACCATATATTTT. Its translation is CASSGGAGNTIYF.

This clone was counted a single time. The gene calls are TRBV7-2 and TRBJ2-3; D is ambiguous. V dropped 0 bases and J dropped 2 bases, with 9 bases sitting between them. CDR3 length: 15 amino acids. Germline values: CDR1 SGHTA, CDR2 FQGNSA. The CDR3 nucleotides are TGTGCCAGCAGCTTAGCCCCTCTTCCCACAGATACGCAGTATTTT. The encoded protein is CASSLAPLPTDTQYF.

The chain joins TRBV10-3 to TRBJ1-2, with 9 positions matching TRBD1. V was clipped by 9 bases and J by 6 bases; unmatched bases: 11. Germline V CDR1 and CDR2: ENHRY, SYGVKD. This CDR3 contains 14 residues. CDR3 DNA: TGTGCCATTAAAGGGACAGGGTGGCAGCATGGCTACACCTTC. It codes for CAIKGTGWQHGYTF.

The CDR3 is CASSDPDREYGYTF. The CDR3, as DNA: TGTGCCAGCAGCGACCCGGACAGGGAGTATGGCTACACCTTC. The chain links TRBV6-5 to TRBJ1-2, with 8 bases lining up with TRBD1. The germline V gene encodes CDR1 MNHEY and CDR2 SVGAGI. J gave up 5 bases and V 6 bases, and 8 bases lay outside the gene matches. The CDR3 is 14 amino acids.

The V call is TRBV28, the J call TRBJ1-6; TRBD1 might be the D (5 bases). The CDR3 sequence is 16 residues long. Germline CDR1 MDHEN, CDR2 SYDVKM. Deletions cut 5 bases from V and 7 bases from J, with 18 bases between. DNA for the CDR3: TGTGCCAGCAGTGGGGGGGGTTGGCTGGGGAATTCACCCCTCCACTTT. It codes for CASSGGGWLGNSPLHF.

The rearrangement joins TRBV27 to TRBJ2-3; 8 positions agree with TRBD2. J lost 2 bases, V lost 3 bases, and 1 base had no gene match. Germline lookup yields CDR1 MNHEY and CDR2 SMNVEV (reference sequence). The CDR3 runs to 14 residues. This CDR3 reads CASSFSGVTDTQYF. The CDR3 DNA is TGTGCCAGCAGTTTTAGCGGGGTCACAGATACGCAGTATTTT.

This chain links TRBV5-4 with TRBJ2-4; 7 nucleotides match TRBD2. The germline V gene encodes CDR1 SGHNT and CDR2 YYREEE (reference sequence). This CDR3 comprises 16 residues. V gave up 6 bases and J gave up 2 bases; unmatched junction bases: 11. This CDR3 is CASTPMGGKTKNIQYF. The CDR3 DNA reads TGTGCCAGCACACCCATGGGGGGGAAAACCAAAAACATTCAGTACTTC.

This rearrangement joins TRBV10-3 to TRBJ1-4, with 9 bases aligning to TRBD1. The CDR3 extends over 14 amino acids. V was clipped by 4 bases and J by 5 bases; unmatched bases: 2. Germline V lookup: CDR1 ENHRY, CDR2 SYGVKD. CDR3 residues: CAISGTGANEKLFF. CDR3 bases: TGTGCCATCAGTGGGACAGGGGCCAATGAAAAACTGTTTTTT.

The chain employs TRBV4-2 and TRBJ1-5; no clear D. The V end was cut by 4 bases, the J end by 2 bases, with 15 bases between. CDR3 size: 16 residues. Germline V gene data show CDR1 as LGHNA and CDR2 as YNFKEQ. CDR3 nucleotide sequence: TGTGCCAGCAGCCCGAGGGCCTCCTTGGGCAATCAGCCCCAGCATTTT. Encoded protein: CASSPRASLGNQPQHF.

The chain employs TRBV7-3 and TRBJ2-5; no clear D. CDR1 is SGHTA and CDR2 is FQGTGA in the germline V gene. The CDR3 has 13 amino acids. Trimming pared 1 base from V and 1 base from J, leaving 4 bases between. CDR3 coding DNA: TGTGCCAGCAGCTTAAGCAGCCAAGAGACCCAGTACTTC. Protein sequence: CASSLSSQETQYF.

The chain employs TRBV27 and TRBJ2-2; D uncertain. V lost 3 bases and J lost 2, with 7 bases in between. The germline CDR1 and CDR2 sequences are MNHEY and SMNVEV (reference sequence). The CDR3 runs to 14 residues. The CDR3 sequence is CASSFLGNTGELFF. The CDR3 DNA is TGTGCCAGCAGTTTTTTGGGCAACACCGGGGAGCTGTTTTTT.

This clone was seen only once. CDR3 loop: CASSLSFWDRDTGELFF. The DNA for the CDR3 is TGTGCCAGCAGCTTGAGTTTTTGGGACAGGGACACCGGGGAGCTGTTTTTT. The chain carries TRBV13 and TRBJ2-2, with TRBD1 matching 9 bases. With V trimmed by 3 bases and J by 3 bases, 8 bases remained unmatched. Per the germline V gene, CDR1 is PRHDT and CDR2 is FYEKMQ (reference sequence). The CDR3 loop spans 17 amino acids.

The rearrangement uses TRBV7-2 and TRBJ2-2; D not certain. The V end lost 3 bases, the J end lost 1 base, and 9 bases lay between the germline ends. The CDR3 runs 15 residues. CDR1 SGHTA and CDR2 FQGNSA come from the germline V gene. CDR3 protein: CASSLRSGNTGELFF. The CDR3 DNA sequence: TGTGCCAGCAGCTTGCGCTCAGGGAACACCGGGGAGCTGTTTTTT.

V usage is TRBV28 and J usage is TRBJ1-5; 11 bases fit TRBD1. V gave up 6 bases and J gave up 5 bases; unmatched junction bases: 6. Germline CDR1 reads MDHEN; CDR2 reads SYDVKM. This CDR3 is built from 15 residues. The CDR3 DNA sequence: TGTGCCAGCAGCCTGGGGGGACAGGGGGATCAGCCCCAGCATTTT. Translated: CASSLGGQGDQPQHF.

The chain employs TRBV6-1 and TRBJ1-5; D unresolved. This CDR3 is built from 13 residues. Germline-derived CDR1 and CDR2 are MNHNS and SASEGT. Between the trimmed V and J ends, which lost 0 bases and 5 bases, there was a span of 5 bases. CDR3: CASSEAQDQPQHF. The CDR3 DNA reads as TGTGCCAGCAGTGAAGCCCAGGATCAGCCCCAGCATTTT.

V and J are TRBV29-1 and TRBJ2-3; D is unresolved. The germline V and J ends were trimmed by 7 bases and 3 bases, with 14 bases remaining between them. This CDR3 is built from 13 residues. Germline-derived CDR1 and CDR2 are SQVTM and ANQGSEA. CDR3 amino acids: CSGRVSATDTQYF. The CDR3 region has the DNA TGCAGCGGCCGGGTAAGCGCGACAGATACGCAGTATTTT.

J is TRBJ1-4 and V is TRBV9; no clear D. Germline V gene sequence: CDR1 SGDLS, CDR2 YYNGEE. V was trimmed by 4 bases and J by 3 bases, leaving 13 bases between them. The CDR3 runs to 15 residues. CDR3 sequence: CASSPSGSANEKLFF. The CDR3 coding sequence is TGTGCCAGCAGCCCCAGTGGCAGTGCTAATGAAAAACTGTTTTTT.

Here the CDR3 reads CASSLTGGKFTYV. The DNA of the CDR3 is TGTGCCAGCAGTTTAACAGGGGGCAAATTTACGTACGTC. The V call is TRBV28, the J call TRBJ2-7, with 9 bases aligning to TRBD1. After removal of 2 bases from V and 12 bases from J, the junction contained 8 bases not matched to a gene. CDR1 is MDHEN, CDR2 SYDVKM, per germline. There are 13 residues in the CDR3.